This T cell receptor (beta chain) stems from a study of T cells expressing NK-cell markers. Each CDR3 protein gets one entry in TCRdb, which reprocessed the 5' RACE reads and gives no DNA. The listing records fewer than 550,000 distinct CDR3 sequences. The clonotype was recovered from a woman between 50 and 59 years old in good health. Sequenced: blood T cells: a sorted CD56 or NKG2C T cell subset, CD4+ or CD8+ T cells, or bulk PBMC T cells (not recorded which).

This chain's CDR3 is CASSSGRYNSPLHF. V gene TRBV5-1 combines with J gene TRBJ1-6. The CDR3 runs to 14 residues. Germline CDR1 and CDR2: SGHRS and YFSETQ.